A single sample is the source of the 28 T cell receptor beta chains below, sequenced in a study of monozygotic twins with inflammatory bowel disease. TCRdb reprocessed the 5' RACE reads and stores each CDR3 protein as one record, lacking DNA. The sample holds about 200,000 distinct CDR3 sequences. The sample was blood. Receptor source: a human donor with ulcerative colitis or Crohn's disease, or a healthy co-twin of an affected twin (not recorded which).

This rearrangement joins TRBV7-2 to TRBJ2-3; the TCRdb D gene call, TRBD2, has no DNA to confirm it. The CDR3 extends over 17 amino acids. CDR1 and CDR2 (germline): SGHTA, FQGNSA. The CDR3 reads CASSFVASGTSTDTQYF.

The rearrangement joins TRBV30 to TRBJ1-4; absent DNA, TCRdb's TRBD1 call cannot be checked. CDR3 length: 16 amino acids. The germline CDR1 and CDR2 sequences are GTSNPN and SVGIG (reference sequence). CDR3 amino acids: CAWAHRAVATNEKLFF.

The chain links TRBV7-8 to TRBJ2-1; TCRdb's D gene call, TRBD2, goes unchecked for lack of DNA. This CDR3 contains 16 residues. The V gene's germline CDR1 is SGHVS and CDR2 FQNEAQ. This CDR3 reads CASRRTSGDPYNEQFF.

The rearrangement joins TRBV12-3 or TRBV12-4 to TRBJ2-7; TCRdb indicates TRBD1, and absent DNA this call remains unverified. CDR3 length: 14 amino acids. CDR3 sequence: CASSKTGGPYEQYF.

The chain combines TRBV7-6 with TRBJ1-1; TCRdb's D gene call, TRBD1, goes unchecked for lack of DNA. CDR1 and CDR2 (germline): SGHVS, FNYEAQ. The CDR3 loop spans 14 amino acids. The CDR3 is CASTPGQGNTEAFF.

The chain links TRBV20-1 to TRBJ1-5; TCRdb's D call, TRBD1, is unchecked because there is no DNA. Germline assignment: CDR1 DFQATT and CDR2 SNEGSKA (reference sequence). The CDR3 is made up of 14 amino acids. CDR3 amino acids: CSALRGNWDQPQHF.

The J gene is TRBJ2-5, the V gene TRBV5-1. Looked up from germline, CDR1 is SGHRS and CDR2 is YFSETQ. The CDR3 length is 14 residues. The CDR3 sequence is CASSSDSIQETQYF.

This sequence joins TRBV5-1 and TRBJ1-6; TCRdb's D gene call, TRBD1, goes unchecked for lack of DNA. Germline values: CDR1 SGHRS, CDR2 YFSETQ. There are 16 residues in the CDR3. The CDR3 spells CASSLGDRVNNSPLHF.

J is TRBJ2-1 and V is TRBV7-2; the D gene TCRdb calls, TRBD1, cannot be checked with no DNA. Looked up from germline, CDR1 is SGHTA and CDR2 is FQGNSA. This CDR3 has 15 amino acids. CDR3 in amino acids: CASSLGISPLDEQFF.

The chain recombines TRBV18 with TRBJ1-1; TCRdb calls TRBD1, which cannot be checked without DNA. The CDR3 runs to 14 residues. Germline V gene data show CDR1 as KGHSH and CDR2 as LQKENI. CDR3 residues: CASSPGGGNTEAFF.

J is TRBJ2-1 and V is TRBV12-3 or TRBV12-4; there is no DNA to check the TCRdb D call of TRBD2. The CDR3 totals 16 residues. The CDR3 sequence is CASSLASGGSGDEQFF.

This chain joins TRBV6-4 and TRBJ1-1. This CDR3 comprises 11 residues. Germline V gives CDR1 MRHNA, CDR2 SNTAGT. The CDR3 is CATRLGTEAFF.

This chain uses TRBV7-9 with TRBJ2-1. Per germline, CDR1 SEHNR and CDR2 FQNEAQ (reference sequence). The CDR3 has 15 residues. This CDR3 reads CASSSSGPIYNEQFF. The full variable domain, its missing parts supplied by reference TRBV7-9 and TRBJ2-1, is DTGVSQNPRHKITKRGQNVTFRCDPISEHNRLYWYRQTLGQGPEFLTYFQNEAQLEKSRLLSDRFSAERPKGSFSTLEIQRTEQGDSAMYLCASSSSGPIYNEQFFGPGTRLTVL.

This sequence joins TRBV9 and TRBJ1-6; the TCRdb call, TRBD1, lacks DNA for checking. The CDR3 length is 14 residues. Germline CDR1 reads SGDLS; CDR2 reads YYNGEE. The CDR3 sequence: CASSVDWGDSPLHF.

V is TRBV5-1 and J is TRBJ2-2; TCRdb names TRBD2, which stays unverified in the absence of DNA. This CDR3 has 16 amino acids. Germline lookup yields CDR1 SGHRS and CDR2 YFSETQ. CDR3 in amino acids: CASSLDTSGRSGELFF.

V gene TRBV12-3 or TRBV12-4 combines with J gene TRBJ1-2. CDR3 length: 13 residues. The CDR3 sequence is CASTEELNYGYTF.

The chain couples TRBV5-1 to TRBJ2-1; no DNA is available, so the TRBD2 call from TCRdb remains unchecked. The germline gives CDR1 SGHRS, CDR2 YFSETQ. CDR3 length: 17 amino acids. The CDR3: CASSPTSGGQFQNEQFF.

The chain is built from TRBV7-9 and TRBJ2-3. CDR1 SEHNR and CDR2 FQNEAQ come from the germline V gene (reference sequence). The CDR3 consists of 12 residues. CDR3 in amino acids: CASSRLTDTQYF.

The V and J genes are TRBV7-2 and TRBJ1-3; the TCRdb D gene call, TRBD1, has no DNA to confirm it. Germline assignment: CDR1 SGHTA and CDR2 FQGNSA. CDR3 length: 16 residues. The CDR3 loop reads CASSGPGASGGNTIYF.

This rearrangement joins TRBV12-3 or TRBV12-4 to TRBJ1-1; TCRdb returns TRBD1, unconfirmable since there is no DNA. The CDR3 spans 16 residues. The CDR3 protein is CASSTGITGKNTEAFF.

CDR3 amino acids: CASTQDASGNTIYF. The rearrangement uses TRBV3-1 and TRBJ1-3; TCRdb lists TRBD1, though no DNA is available to test this call. The CDR3 runs 14 residues. In germline, CDR1 is LGHDT, CDR2 YNNKEL (reference sequence).

The V gene is TRBV7-9, the J gene TRBJ1-2; TCRdb indicates TRBD1, and absent DNA this call remains unverified. Germline CDR1 reads SEHNR; CDR2 reads FQNEAQ (reference sequence). This CDR3 region has 15 residues. The CDR3 loop reads CASSFDTTGAYGYTF. Looking up the rest from reference TRBV7-9 and TRBJ1-2 gives the full variable domain: DTGVSQNPRHKITKRGQNVTFRCDPISEHNRLYWYRQTLGQGPEFLTYFQNEAQLEKSRLLSDRFSAERPKGSFSTLEIQRTEQGDSAMYLCASSFDTTGAYGYTFGSGTRLTVV.

The rearrangement uses TRBV7-6 and TRBJ2-7; TCRdb designates TRBD1, a call that cannot be tested without DNA. Germline CDR1 SGHVS, CDR2 FNYEAQ. This CDR3 is 12 amino acids long. CDR3 sequence: CASSSGKDEQYF.

The chain is built from TRBV29-1 and TRBJ1-5. Germline V lookup: CDR1 SQVTM, CDR2 ANQGSEA. CDR3 size: 12 residues. The CDR3 is CSVAGSNQPQHF.

The chain combines TRBV6-2 or TRBV6-3 with TRBJ1-1; TCRdb indicates TRBD1, and absent DNA this call remains unverified. The CDR3 is 12 residues long. Looked up from germline, CDR1 is MNHEY and CDR2 is SVGEGT. This CDR3 reads CASGRQGREAFF.

This chain connects TRBV7-7 to TRBJ2-5; checking the TCRdb D call of TRBD2 is not possible without DNA. The CDR3 has 14 amino acids. Per germline, CDR1 SSHAT and CDR2 FNYEAQ (reference sequence). CDR3 amino acids: CASSLAGLRETQYF.

J is TRBJ1-4 and V is TRBV7-9; there is no DNA to check the TCRdb D call of TRBD1. The CDR3 loop spans 14 amino acids. CDR1 and CDR2 from the germline V gene are SEHNR and FQNEAQ (reference sequence). CDR3 residues: CASSVQGASLKLFF.

The CDR3 region is CASSYLAEPPGETQYF. The rearrangement joins TRBV6-2 or TRBV6-3 to TRBJ2-5; as DNA is missing, the TRBD2 call by TCRdb cannot be tested. CDR1 is MNHEY and CDR2 is SVGEGT in the germline V gene. The CDR3 has 16 residues.